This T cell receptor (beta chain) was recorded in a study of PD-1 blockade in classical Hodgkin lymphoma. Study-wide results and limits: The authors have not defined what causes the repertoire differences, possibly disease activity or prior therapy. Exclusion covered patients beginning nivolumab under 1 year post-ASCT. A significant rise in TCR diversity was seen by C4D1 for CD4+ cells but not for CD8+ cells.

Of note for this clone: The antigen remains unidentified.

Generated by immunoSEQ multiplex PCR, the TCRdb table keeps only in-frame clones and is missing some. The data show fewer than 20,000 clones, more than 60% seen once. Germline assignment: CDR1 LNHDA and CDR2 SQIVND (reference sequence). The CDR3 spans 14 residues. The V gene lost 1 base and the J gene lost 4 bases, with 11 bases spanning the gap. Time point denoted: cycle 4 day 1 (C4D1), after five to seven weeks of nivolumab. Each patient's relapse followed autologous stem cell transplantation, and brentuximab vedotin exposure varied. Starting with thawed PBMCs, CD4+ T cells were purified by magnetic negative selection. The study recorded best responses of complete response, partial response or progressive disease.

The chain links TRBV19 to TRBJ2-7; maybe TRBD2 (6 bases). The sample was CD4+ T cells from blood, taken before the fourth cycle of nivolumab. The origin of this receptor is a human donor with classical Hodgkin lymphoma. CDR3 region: CASSIGGAGYEQYF. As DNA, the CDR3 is TGTGCCAGTAGTATAGGTGGGGCGGGATACGAGCAGTACTTC. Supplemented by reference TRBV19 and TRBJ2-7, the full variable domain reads DGGITQSPKYLFRKEGQNVTLSCEQNLNHDAMYWYRQDPGQGLRLIYYSQIVNDFQKGDIAEGYSVSREKKESFPLTVTSAQKNPTAFYLCASSIGGAGYEQYFGPGTRLTVT.